The 28 T cell receptor beta chains below were found in one sample sequenced in a study of cytomegalovirus exposure and HLA in healthy donors. With 60 Vbeta and 13 Jbeta primers, the PCR was carried out. Profiled with immunoSEQ multiplex PCR; TCRdb holds only in-frame clones, not every one. In the table there are 100,000 to 150,000 clones, less than 85% of which are singletons. Sequencing used PBMCs. Receptors originate from a man aged 25 to 45 in good health and CMV-seropositive.

This clone has just a few counts. The chain carries TRBV19 and TRBJ1-1; D gene ambiguous. Trimming pared 3 bases from V and 0 bases from J, leaving 11 bases between. The CDR3 is 15 amino acids. Germline values: CDR1 LNHDA, CDR2 SQIVND (reference sequence). The CDR3 loop is CASSMIMALNTEAFF. The CDR3 DNA reads TGTGCCAGTAGTATGATAATGGCCTTGAACACTGAAGCTTTCTTT.

This chain uses TRBV9 with TRBJ2-5; TRBD2 might be the D (5 bases). The germline V and J ends were trimmed by 4 bases and 2 bases, with 12 bases remaining between them. This CDR3 spans 14 amino acids. Germline V CDR1 and CDR2: SGDLS, YYNGEE. For the CDR3, the DNA is TGTGCCAGCAGCCGCCTGACGGGGCAAGAGACCCAGTACTTC. This encodes CASSRLTGQETQYF.

The chain is built from TRBV19 and TRBJ1-4; 7 bases line up with TRBD1. The CDR3 is 16 amino acids. Germline assignment: CDR1 LNHDA and CDR2 SQIVND (reference sequence). Losses at the gene ends were 6 bases for V and 3 bases for J; bases not matched to a gene: 10. DNA for the CDR3: TGTGCCAGTAGCCCCGGGGGGGACAGACCTAATGAAAAACTGTTTTTT. This codes for CASSPGGDRPNEKLFF.

This sequence joins TRBV19 and TRBJ2-2, with D tentatively TRBD1 (5 bases). Germline CDR1 LNHDA, CDR2 SQIVND (reference sequence). The V and J ends lost 3 bases and 1 base respectively, with 9 bases between them. The CDR3 covers 15 residues. The CDR3 DNA follows: TGTGCCAGTAGTATCCCAGGGATGAACACCGGGGAGCTGTTTTTT. Its protein product is CASSIPGMNTGELFF. The whole variable domain, filled in from reference TRBV19 and TRBJ2-2, reads DGGITQSPKYLFRKEGQNVTLSCEQNLNHDAMYWYRQDPGQGLRLIYYSQIVNDFQKGDIAEGYSVSREKKESFPLTVTSAQKNPTAFYLCASSIPGMNTGELFFGEGSRLTVL.

CDR3: CAWSEAGALGYTF. CDR3 DNA sequence: TGTGCCTGGAGTGAGGCCGGAGCTTTAGGCTACACCTTC. The V and J genes are TRBV30 and TRBJ1-2; D uncertain. The CDR3 has 13 amino acids. V was pared by 1 base and J by 8 bases, with 14 bases between. Germline assignment: CDR1 GTSNPN and CDR2 SVGIG (reference sequence).

The CDR3 loop reads CASSFGLDEQFF. The CDR3, as DNA: TGCGCCAGCAGCTTTGGTTTAGATGAGCAGTTCTTC. This chain links TRBV5-1 with TRBJ2-1; no clear D gene. Germline values: CDR1 SGHRS, CDR2 YFSETQ. The length of the CDR3 is 12 residues. Between the trimmed V and J ends, which lost 2 bases and 8 bases, there was a span of 8 bases. Looking up the rest from reference TRBV5-1 and TRBJ2-1 gives the full variable domain: KAGVTQTPRYLIKTRGQQVTLSCSPISGHRSVSWYQQTPGQGLQFLFEYFSETQRNKGNFPGRFSGRQFSNSRSEMNVSTLELGDSALYLCASSFGLDEQFFGPGTRLTVL.

The chain is built from TRBV15 and TRBJ1-2; 8 bases line up with TRBD1. Germline V gives CDR1 LNHNV, CDR2 YYDKDF (reference sequence). With V trimmed by 3 bases and J by 8 bases, 5 bases remained unmatched. The CDR3 runs 13 residues. CDR3 bases: TGTGCCACCAGCAGTTCAGGGGGCGCGGGCTACACCTTC. Its translation: CATSSSGGAGYTF.

This clone has more than one count but fewer than ten. This sequence joins TRBV27 and TRBJ2-6, with D possibly being TRBD2 (5 bases). CDR1 MNHEY and CDR2 SMNVEV come from the germline V gene (reference sequence). This CDR3 is 16 amino acids long. V was cut by 3 bases and J by 0 bases, with 9 bases left in between. The CDR3 sequence: CASSLIGGSGANVLTF. DNA of the CDR3: TGTGCCAGCAGTTTGATTGGAGGCTCTGGGGCCAACGTCCTGACTTTC.

The sample holds one count of this clone. V usage is TRBV14 and J usage is TRBJ2-3; TRBD2 matches 12 bases. V lost 4 bases, J lost 6 bases, and 5 bases stayed unmatched. Germline V gene sequence: CDR1 SGHDN, CDR2 FVKESK. The CDR3 loop spans 15 amino acids. The CDR3 spells CASSPSGGAFDTQYF. The DNA of the CDR3 is TGTGCCAGCAGCCCTAGCGGGGGGGCGTTCGATACGCAGTATTTT.

The J gene is TRBJ2-2, the V gene TRBV6-5; weak D call: TRBD1 (5 bases). V was clipped by 0 bases and J by 7 bases, with 9 bases between them. Germline CDR1 reads MNHEY; CDR2 reads SVGAGI. CDR3 length: 14 residues. The CDR3 here is CASSYSRGGGELFF. CDR3 DNA sequence: TGTGCCAGCAGTTACTCAAGGGGCGGCGGGGAGCTGTTTTTT.

CDR3 sequence reads: CASSPGQAGGAQGTEAFF. The CDR3 region has the DNA TGTGCCAGCAGCCCCGGGCAAGCAGGGGGCGCCCAGGGCACTGAAGCTTTCTTT. The chain couples TRBV5-5 to TRBJ1-1; 8 bases agree with TRBD1. The CDR3 covers 18 residues. Germline V gene sequence: CDR1 SGHKS, CDR2 YYEKEE (reference sequence). V shed 4 bases and J 4 bases; nucleotides not matched to a gene: 18. Together with reference TRBV5-5 and TRBJ1-1, the CDR3 gives the full variable domain: DAGVTQSPTHLIKTRGQQVTLRCSPISGHKSVSWYQQVLGQGPQFIFQYYEKEERGRGNFPDRFSARQFPNYSSELNVNALLLGDSALYLCASSPGQAGGAQGTEAFFGQGTRLTVV.

The V gene is TRBV28, the J gene TRBJ2-5, with 9 positions matching TRBD2. Germline CDR1 reads MDHEN; CDR2 reads SYDVKM. This CDR3 comprises 16 residues. With V trimmed by 6 bases and J by 4 bases, 12 bases remained unmatched. CDR3: CASSLKKGLAGETQYF. The CDR3 nucleotides are TGTGCCAGCAGCCTCAAAAAGGGACTAGCTGGAGAGACCCAGTACTTC. Looking up the rest from reference TRBV28 and TRBJ2-5 gives the full variable domain: DVKVTQSSRYLVKRTGEKVFLECVQDMDHENMFWYRQDPGLGLRLIYFSYDVKMKEKGDIPEGYSVSREKKERFSLILESASTNQTSMYLCASSLKKGLAGETQYFGPGTRLLVL.

The V and J genes are TRBV19 and TRBJ2-7; 8 bases line up with TRBD1. V gave up 4 bases and J gave up 4 bases; unmatched junction bases: 3. CDR3 length equals 13 residues. Germline V lookup: CDR1 LNHDA, CDR2 SQIVND (reference sequence). The CDR3 DNA is TGTGCCAGTAGTAGGGACAGGTTGTACGAGCAGTACTTC. It codes for CASSRDRLYEQYF.

J is TRBJ1-6 and V is TRBV19, with TRBD1 matching 11 bases. The CDR3 covers 14 residues. Germline V CDR1 and CDR2: LNHDA, SQIVND (reference sequence). V trimming: 4 bases; J trimming: 7 bases; junction bases outside the gene matches: 0. For the CDR3, the DNA is TGTGCCAGTAGTAGGGACAGGGGGAATTCACCCCTCCACTTT. Translating gives CASSRDRGNSPLHF.

The V and J genes are TRBV4-1 and TRBJ2-6; D possibly corresponds to TRBD1 (5 bases). From germline, CDR1 is MGHRA and CDR2 YSYEKL. Trimming cost V 4 bases and J 1 base, with 11 bases left between them. This CDR3 spans 16 amino acids. The CDR3 loop reads CASSLRAGSGANVLTF. CDR3 in DNA: TGCGCCAGCAGCCTCAGGGCAGGGTCTGGGGCCAACGTCCTGACTTTC.

This rearrangement joins TRBV2 to TRBJ2-5, with 10 bases that match TRBD2. CDR3 length equals 14 residues. Trimming took 6 bases from V and 7 from J; bases not matched to a gene: 8. Per the germline V gene, CDR1 is SNHLY and CDR2 is FYNNEI. CDR3 bases: TGTGCCAGCAGACGGACTAGCGGTTTAGGGACCCAGTACTTC. Translated, it gives CASRRTSGLGTQYF.

This chain connects TRBV28 to TRBJ1-1; TRBD1 matches 7 bases. J was trimmed by 4 bases and V by 5 bases; bases with no gene match: 16. Germline lookup yields CDR1 MDHEN and CDR2 SYDVKM. The CDR3 has 17 amino acids. The DNA for the CDR3 is TGTGCCAGCAGTCCAATTATCGGGACAGCTACTTTCACTGAAGCTTTCTTT. It encodes CASSPIIGTATFTEAFF.

This clone was recorded a few times. The gene calls are TRBV21-1 and TRBJ1-4; the listed D gene, TRBD1, was not tested against the DNA. TRBV21-1 is an annotated pseudogene. This CDR3 has 13 residues. The CDR3 sequence is CAIMTGRSEKLFF. As DNA, the CDR3 is TGTGCCATCATGACAGGGAGGTCCGAAAAACTGTTTTTT.

This clone occurred once. CDR3 bases: TGTGCCAGCAGTGGCGGAGAGAACACCGGGGAGCTGTTTTTT. Its translation: CASSGGENTGELFF. The chain couples TRBV6-5 to TRBJ2-2; no clear D gene. With 5 bases removed from V and 1 base from J, the gap between germline ends came to 8 bases. This CDR3 spans 14 amino acids. From germline, CDR1 is MNHEY and CDR2 SVGAGI.

V and J are TRBV27 and TRBJ1-1, with D perhaps TRBD1 (5 bases). Trimming cost V 6 bases and J 1 base, with 9 bases left between them. CDR3 length: 13 residues. Germline loops: CDR1 MNHEY, CDR2 SMNVEV (reference sequence). The CDR3 spells CASSKQENTEAFF. The CDR3, as DNA: TGTGCCAGCAGCAAACAGGAGAACACTGAAGCTTTCTTT.

This clone was picked up a small number of times. This rearrangement joins TRBV18 to TRBJ1-1; D perhaps matches TRBD1 (6 bases). Between the trimmed V and J ends, which lost 0 bases and 1 base, there was a span of 15 bases. Germline CDR1 is KGHSH and CDR2 is LQKENI. The CDR3 totals 17 residues. The CDR3 coding sequence is TGTGCCAGCTCACCACCCCCAGGGGAGATCACGAACACTGAAGCTTTCTTT. This codes for CASSPPPGEITNTEAFF.

V usage is TRBV6-1 and J usage is TRBJ1-1; D gene uncertain. The CDR3 runs to 14 residues. Germline values: CDR1 MNHNS, CDR2 SASEGT. With 6 bases removed from V and 3 bases from J, the gap between germline ends came to 14 bases. Written as DNA, the CDR3 is TGTGCCAGCAGGGTAGGGAGGGCCGACACTGAAGCTTTCTTT. This gives the protein CASRVGRADTEAFF.

This clone was seen only a few times. This chain connects TRBV7-9 to TRBJ1-2; perhaps TRBD1 as D (6 bases). Germline V gives CDR1 SEHNR, CDR2 FQNEAQ (reference sequence). This CDR3 is built from 13 residues. V was shortened by 2 bases and J by 11 bases, with 15 bases between the two germline ends. The CDR3 nucleotides read TGTGCCAGCAGCTTACGGACTCAGGGGTCTTACACCTTC. Encoded protein: CASSLRTQGSYTF.

The DNA for the CDR3 is TGTGCCAGCAGCGTAGGGGTAGGACAGGGGGCCCACGAGCAGTACTTC. Translation gives CASSVGVGQGAHEQYF. V usage is TRBV9 and J usage is TRBJ2-7; 11 positions agree with TRBD1. Germline V gene lookup returns CDR1 SGDLS and CDR2 YYNGEE. This CDR3 region has 16 residues. J was trimmed by 5 bases and V by 0 bases; bases with no gene match: 7.

The gene calls are TRBV5-3 and TRBJ2-7, with D possibly matching TRBD2 (5 bases). TRBV5-3 belongs to the ORF category, with a function that is uncertain. Trimming pared 8 bases from V and 6 bases from J, leaving 12 bases between. This CDR3 is 11 amino acids long. The CDR3 reads CAREIEGEQYF. Here the CDR3 DNA reads TGTGCCAGGGAAATTGAGGGCGAGCAGTACTTC.

The CDR3 reads CASSPQRLLAGGLQETQYF. For the CDR3, the DNA is TGCGCCAGCAGCCCACAACGTTTACTAGCGGGGGGCCTCCAAGAGACCCAGTACTTC. This chain connects TRBV5-1 to TRBJ2-5, with 12 bases identical to TRBD2. The V segment lost 4 bases and the J segment 1 base; nucleotides outside the gene matches: 14. CDR3 length: 19 residues. Germline CDR1 SGHRS, CDR2 YFSETQ.

The rearrangement links TRBV6-5 to TRBJ2-7; 9 positions match TRBD2. Germline values: CDR1 MNHEY, CDR2 SVGAGI. J gave up 0 bases and V 4 bases, and 4 bases lay outside the gene matches. The CDR3 is 15 residues long. In nucleotides, the CDR3 is TGTGCCAGCAGTTCTAGCGGGGTGAGCTCCTACGAGCAGTACTTC. This codes for CASSSSGVSSYEQYF.

This rearrangement joins TRBV11-2 to TRBJ1-1; D is ambiguous. This CDR3 comprises 16 residues. Trimming left V 1 base short and J 1 base short, with 13 bases between. The germline CDR1 and CDR2 sequences are SGHAT and FQNNGV. The CDR3 bases are TGTGCCAGCAGCTTAGGAGGAGCTATAAGGAACACTGAAGCTTTCTTT. Translation: CASSLGGAIRNTEAFF.